The 27 T cell receptor beta chains below all came from one sample that was sequenced in a study of T cells in Graves' hyperthyroidism and ophthalmopathy. Researchers amplified the TCR beta CDR3 regions from RNA transcripts. The study used the HTBI primer set for a first-round RT-PCR of the TCR CDR3. TCRdb ran MiXCR on the multiplex PCR reads and lists one entry per CDR3 protein. The sample gives about 760,000 distinct CDR3 sequences, 35% of which show up once; roughly 30% is in the top ten. The sequenced sample was blood. All receptors derive from a woman aged 40-49 years with Graves' hyperthyroidism.

The gene calls are TRBV24-1 and TRBJ2-5, with 7 bases matching TRBD2. The length of the CDR3 is 15 residues. V dropped 5 bases and J dropped 5; count of bases not matched to a gene: 10. CDR1 is KGHDR and CDR2 is SFDVKD in the germline V gene. CDR3: CATSARRLAGETQYF. Here the CDR3 DNA reads TGTGCCACCAGTGCTCGGCGACTAGCTGGCGAGACCCAGTACTTC.

A word on this clonotype: At one end, the junction sequence differs from germline, possibly due to a read error. The V call is TRBV5-8, the J call TRBJ1-3; D not resolved. Germline lookup yields CDR1 SGHTS and CDR2 YDEGEE. CDR3 length equals 17 residues. CDR3 bases: TGCGCCAGCAGCCAAGATTTAGAACGGAGCTCTGGAAACACCATATATTTT. It yields the protein CASSQDLERSSGNTIYF.

V usage is TRBV24-1 and J usage is TRBJ1-5; no definite D call. The CDR3 runs 13 residues. Trimming left V 4 bases short and J 7 bases short, with 10 bases between. Per germline, CDR1 KGHDR and CDR2 SFDVKD. DNA of the CDR3: TGTGCCACCAGTGACCTGGGAGGGCAGCCCCAGCATTTT. Translated, it gives CATSDLGGQPQHF.

This rearrangement joins TRBV6-6 to TRBJ2-7; TRBD2 is a possible D gene (6 bases). Deletions cut 6 bases from V and 0 bases from J, with 12 bases between. Germline V lookup: CDR1 MNHNY, CDR2 SVGAGI (reference sequence). The CDR3 has 14 amino acids. The CDR3 spells CASSPRGLSYEQYF. The DNA of the CDR3 is TGTGCCAGCAGCCCCCGGGGACTCTCCTACGAGCAGTACTTC.

This clonotype occurred a few times. The chain couples TRBV2 to TRBJ2-5; D tentatively fits TRBD1 or TRBD2 (5 bases each). V lost 3 bases and J lost 1, with 9 bases in between. The CDR3 covers 14 residues. CDR1 is SNHLY and CDR2 is FYNNEI in the germline V gene. In DNA form, the CDR3 reads TGTGCCAGCAGTGAGGGACGGCCCCAAGAGACCCAGTACTTC. Translating gives CASSEGRPQETQYF.

The V call is TRBV19, the J call TRBJ1-1; D is perhaps TRBD1 (6 bases). Germline V gives CDR1 LNHDA, CDR2 SQIVND (reference sequence). This CDR3 comprises 13 residues. Between the trimmed V and J ends, which lost 5 bases and 7 bases, there was a span of 14 bases. CDR3 nucleotide sequence: TGTGCCAGTAGTGACTGGACAGTGTTTGAAGCTTTCTTT. Protein: CASSDWTVFEAFF.

The V gene is TRBV27, the J gene TRBJ2-6; no clear D gene. V lost 1 base, J lost 4 bases, and 5 bases lay in between. The CDR3 consists of 14 residues. Germline CDR1 is MNHEY and CDR2 is SMNVEV (reference sequence). DNA of the CDR3: TGTGCCAGCAGTTTATTCCCCGGGGCCAACGTCCTGACTTTC. Encoded protein: CASSLFPGANVLTF.

In its sample, this clonotype was seen many times. The gene calls are TRBV20-1 and TRBJ1-4; tentatively, D is TRBD1 (5 bases). CDR1 and CDR2 from the germline V gene are DFQATT and SNEGSKA (reference sequence). V gave up 4 bases and J gave up 4 bases, with 13 bases separating them. CDR3 length: 14 amino acids. CDR3 residues: CSAIPGRDNEKLFF. The CDR3 nucleotides are TGCAGTGCTATACCGGGACGGGATAATGAAAAACTGTTTTTT.

This chain links TRBV10-3 with TRBJ2-6; D remains unclear. This CDR3 region has 14 residues. V gave up 4 bases and J gave up 4 bases, with 8 bases separating them. Per germline, CDR1 ENHRY and CDR2 SYGVKD. The CDR3 nucleotides read TGTGCCATCAGTGGTATGCAGGGGGCCAACGTCCTGACTTTC. It specifies CAISGMQGANVLTF.

On this clonotype itself: A much larger clone differs by one base, so this may be a read error. The chain combines TRBV7-3 with TRBJ2-7; maybe TRBD1 (6 bases). This CDR3 spans 13 amino acids. In germline, CDR1 is SGHTA, CDR2 FQGTGA. V gave up 10 bases and J gave up 6 bases, with 19 bases separating them. CDR3 sequence (DNA): TGTGCCATCAGTTCCCCTACAGGGTTCGAGCAGTACTTC. It translates to CAISSPTGFEQYF.

This clonotype was recorded many times. The rearrangement links TRBV29-1 to TRBJ1-1; D gene unclear. V lost 0 bases to trimming and J lost 2 bases, with 7 bases between them. The CDR3 is made up of 13 amino acids. CDR1 is SQVTM, CDR2 ANQGSEA, per germline. The CDR3 nucleotides are TGCAGCGTTGAAGAGCAGCTTAACACTGAAGCTTTCTTT. The encoded protein is CSVEEQLNTEAFF.

This chain uses TRBV5-1 with TRBJ2-7, with a possible D match to TRBD1 (7 bases). There are 13 residues in the CDR3. The V end lost 6 bases, the J end lost 2 bases, and 12 bases lay between the germline ends. Germline V gene lookup returns CDR1 SGHRS and CDR2 YFSETQ. CDR3 residues: CASTRDSTYEQYF. The CDR3 DNA is TGCGCCAGCACGCGGGACAGTACCTACGAGCAGTACTTC. The variable domain in full, completed from reference TRBV5-1 and TRBJ2-7, reads KAGVTQTPRYLIKTRGQQVTLSCSPISGHRSVSWYQQTPGQGLQFLFEYFSETQRNKGNFPGRFSGRQFSNSRSEMNVSTLELGDSALYLCASTRDSTYEQYFGPGTRLTVT.

This clonotype was observed at least ten times. The chain couples TRBV14 to TRBJ2-7, with D perhaps TRBD1 (5 bases). Deletions cut 4 bases from V and 2 bases from J, with 9 bases between. This CDR3 is 13 amino acids long. The germline V gene has CDR1 SGHDN and CDR2 FVKESK. CDR3 loop: CASSPGPTYEQYF. CDR3 DNA: TGTGCCAGCAGCCCAGGGCCCACCTACGAGCAGTACTTC.

The V call is TRBV7-9, the J call TRBJ2-7; 11 bases align to TRBD2. CDR3 length equals 17 residues. The V segment lost 1 base and the J segment 0 bases; nucleotides outside the gene matches: 5. The germline CDR1 and CDR2 sequences are SEHNR and FQNEAQ (reference sequence). The CDR3 bases are TGTGCCAGCAGCTTAGTCCTAGCGGGGGGTAGCTCCTACGAGCAGTACTTC. Encoded protein: CASSLVLAGGSSYEQYF.

J is TRBJ1-6 and V is TRBV7-2; D may be TRBD1 (6 bases). The V and J ends lost 11 bases and 10 bases respectively, with 12 bases between them. CDR3 length equals 11 residues. Germline V gene lookup returns CDR1 SGHTA and CDR2 FQGNSA. CDR3 protein: CADRSGSPLHF. CDR3 sequence (DNA): TGTGCCGACAGGTCTGGATCACCCCTCCACTTT.

In this sample, this clonotype turned up a few times. The J gene is TRBJ1-3, the V gene TRBV3-1, with D hard to call. The CDR3 extends over 13 amino acids. Per germline, CDR1 LGHDT and CDR2 YNNKEL (reference sequence). V shed 0 bases and J shed 4 bases, with 4 bases lying between them. The CDR3 here is CASSQERGNTIYF. The CDR3 DNA sequence: TGTGCCAGCAGCCAAGAGAGAGGAAACACCATATATTTT.

This clonotype was picked up a small number of times. The genes are TRBV18 and TRBJ2-7; D assignment may be TRBD1 or TRBD2 (6 bases each). V was trimmed by 4 bases and J by 9 bases, leaving 10 bases between them. This CDR3 contains 11 residues. Germline CDR1 and CDR2: KGHSH and LQKENI. CDR3 bases: TGTGCCAGCTCACAACAGGGACTGCAGTACTTC. It translates to CASSQQGLQYF.

The CDR3 DNA sequence: TGTGCCAGCTCTCCCGGGAACGCAACAGAGACCCAGTACTTC. Translating gives CASSPGNATETQYF. V is TRBV18 and J is TRBJ2-5; a possible D gene is TRBD2 (5 bases). The germline CDR1 and CDR2 sequences are KGHSH and LQKENI. V was cut by 6 bases and J by 4 bases, with 15 bases left in between. This CDR3 spans 14 amino acids. The complete variable domain, with remaining parts taken from reference TRBV18 and TRBJ2-5, reads NAGVMQNPRHLVRRRGQEARLRCSPMKGHSHVYWYRQLPEEGLKFMVYLQKENIIDESGMPKERFSAEFPKEGPSILRIQQVVRGDSAAYFCASSPGNATETQYFGPGTRLLVL.

V gene TRBV25-1 combines with J gene TRBJ1-1, with D unresolved. V was clipped by 9 bases and J by 2 bases, with 22 bases between them. This CDR3 contains 16 residues. The germline V gene encodes CDR1 MGHDK and CDR2 SYGVNS. The CDR3 nucleotides are TGTGCCAGTAGCCTTCGTGGTGGGCAGCTTAACACTGAAGCTTTCTTT. Translated, it gives CASSLRGGQLNTEAFF.

As regards this clonotype: The junction shows a germline mismatch at one end, possibly a read error. The chain recombines TRBV7-2 with TRBJ2-5; possible D gene TRBD1, 5 bases. The CDR3 consists of 14 residues. The germline V gene has CDR1 SGHTA and CDR2 FQGNSA. CDR3 residues: CASRVRQKAETQYF. The CDR3 DNA is TGTGCAAGCAGGGTCCGTCAGAAGGCGGAGACCCAGTACTTC.

The V gene is TRBV29-1, the J gene TRBJ1-2; D ambiguous. V lost 1 base and J 3 bases, leaving 6 bases between the germline ends. CDR1 and CDR2 (germline): SQVTM, ANQGSEA. This CDR3 region has 12 residues. The CDR3 sequence is CSVEVGDYGYTF. In nucleotides, the CDR3 is TGCAGCGTTGAAGTTGGGGACTATGGCTACACCTTC. Looking up the rest from reference TRBV29-1 and TRBJ1-2 gives the full variable domain: SAVISQKPSRDICQRGTSLTIQCQVDSQVTMMFWYRQQPGQSLTLIATANQGSEATYESGFVIDKFPISRPNLTFSTLTVSNMSPEDSSIYLCSVEVGDYGYTFGSGTRLTVV.

This sequence joins TRBV25-1 and TRBJ1-3, with unresolved D. Per germline, CDR1 MGHDK and CDR2 SYGVNS. The CDR3 covers 14 residues. V dropped 5 bases and J dropped 3 bases, with 11 bases sitting between them. The CDR3 is CASSSYYSGNTIYF. CDR3 coding DNA: TGTGCCAGCAGTTCCTATTACAGTGGAAACACCATATATTTT.

This clonotype was found many times. The chain uses TRBV4-3 and TRBJ2-5; D gene unclear. CDR1 LGHNA and CDR2 YSLEER come from the germline V gene. The CDR3 is 14 residues long. Deletions cut 2 bases from V and 7 bases from J, with 14 bases between. As DNA, the CDR3 is TGCGCCAGCAGCCAATCCAGGACCGGTGGGACCCAGTACTTC. Translating it yields CASSQSRTGGTQYF.

This clonotype has at least ten counts. The chain uses TRBV19 and TRBJ1-5; a possible D gene is TRBD1 (6 bases). Germline-derived CDR1 and CDR2 are LNHDA and SQIVND (reference sequence). V was clipped by 7 bases and J by 0 bases, with 10 bases between them. The CDR3 is 14 amino acids. The CDR3 nucleotides are TGTGCCAGTACAGGGGTGGGTAGCAATCAGCCCCAGCATTTT. This sequence encodes CASTGVGSNQPQHF.

A note on this clonotype: Germline and junction disagree at one end, which may indicate a read error. This rearrangement joins TRBV4-2 to TRBJ2-7; 10 bases fit TRBD2. This CDR3 is built from 15 residues. Looked up from germline, CDR1 is LGHNA and CDR2 is YNFKEQ. DNA for the CDR3: TGTGCCAGCAGCCCCGGGACTAGCGCCTCCTACGACCAGTACTTC. Encoded protein: CASSPGTSASYDQYF.

The V and J genes are TRBV10-3 and TRBJ1-5; 7 bases are a match to TRBD1. V dropped 2 bases and J dropped 7; count of bases not matched to a gene: 5. The CDR3 has 14 residues. CDR1 and CDR2 (germline): ENHRY, SYGVKD. The CDR3 protein is CAISETGVKQPQHF. The CDR3 nucleotides are TGTGCCATCAGTGAGACAGGGGTTAAACAGCCCCAGCATTTT.

In regard to this clonotype: Just one base apart from a much larger clone, this may be a read error. The chain carries TRBV9 and TRBJ1-2; D is uncertain. In germline, CDR1 is SGDLS, CDR2 YYNGEE. The CDR3 length is 16 residues. The CDR3 nucleotides are TGTGCCAGCAGCCAATTCGCACAGTTCCACCTCTATGGCCACACCTTC. It specifies CASSQFAQFHLYGHTF.